Following are 14 T cell receptor beta chains from one sample sequenced in a study of CD8 T cells in Susac syndrome. RNA totalling about 0.5 to 1 ug underwent reverse transcription with random hexamers. TCRdb re-derived calls from the immunoSEQ multiplex PCR reads in MiXCR, one entry per CDR3 protein. This table has 170,000 or so distinct CDR3 sequences, 85% to 95% appearing once. The sequenced material came from CD8+ T cells from PBMCs. The receptors come from a human donor with multiple sclerosis.

The CDR3 here is CSVEDRVSYEQYF. Here the CDR3 DNA reads TGCAGCGTTGAGGACAGGGTTAGCTACGAGCAGTACTTC. The rearrangement uses TRBV29-1 and TRBJ2-7; 8 nucleotides line up with TRBD1. Germline values: CDR1 SQVTM, CDR2 ANQGSEA. The CDR3 totals 13 residues. J gave up 3 bases and V 3 bases, and 4 bases lay outside the gene matches.

The chain uses TRBV29-1 and TRBJ1-5; TRBD1 might be the D (5 bases). There are 14 residues in the CDR3. Trimming removed 3 bases from V and 7 bases from J, with 16 bases in between. Germline V gene data show CDR1 as SQVTM and CDR2 as ANQGSEA. The chain's CDR3 is CSVEDRGPGQPQHF. CDR3 DNA: TGCAGCGTTGAGGATAGGGGCCCGGGACAGCCCCAGCATTTT.

The chain has TRBV5-6 and TRBJ1-1; 12 positions match TRBD1. The CDR3 totals 14 residues. J gave up 8 bases and V 4 bases, and 6 bases lay outside the gene matches. The germline gives CDR1 SGHDT, CDR2 YYEEEE. The CDR3 is CASSGGTGGPEAFF. The CDR3 coding sequence is TGTGCCAGCAGCGGGGGGACAGGGGGCCCCGAAGCTTTCTTT.

The rearrangement links TRBV7-9 to TRBJ1-5; 7 positions match TRBD1. The CDR3 is 12 amino acids. J was trimmed by 7 bases and V by 5 bases; bases with no gene match: 2. Germline V gene lookup returns CDR1 SEHNR and CDR2 FQNEAQ (reference sequence). The CDR3 DNA sequence: TGTGCCAGCAGCAAGGACAGGCAGCCCCAGCATTTT. Its translation: CASSKDRQPQHF. The variable domain in full, with the rest retrieved from reference TRBV7-9 and TRBJ1-5, is DTGVSQNPRHKITKRGQNVTFRCDPISEHNRLYWYRQTLGQGPEFLTYFQNEAQLEKSRLLSDRFSAERPKGSFSTLEIQRTEQGDSAMYLCASSKDRQPQHFGDGTRLSIL.

The rearrangement joins TRBV27 to TRBJ2-5; D remains ambiguous. Trimming took off 8 bases at V and 4 bases at J, with 11 bases between the two ends. This CDR3 has 12 residues. Germline CDR1 MNHEY, CDR2 SMNVEV (reference sequence). For the CDR3, the DNA is TGTGCCAGCTCACGGTGGGGAGAGACCCAGTACTTC. Translated, it gives CASSRWGETQYF.

The chain employs TRBV29-1 and TRBJ1-2; no clear D. The V end lost 5 bases, the J end lost 8 bases, and 9 bases lay between the germline ends. Germline assignment: CDR1 SQVTM and CDR2 ANQGSEA. CDR3 length equals 10 residues. Here the CDR3 DNA reads TGCAGCGTTTATTGGATCGGCTACACCTTC. This encodes CSVYWIGYTF.

V usage is TRBV27 and J usage is TRBJ2-1; D is ambiguous. The CDR3 contains 14 residues. Trimming left V 1 base short and J 0 bases short, with 4 bases between. CDR1 and CDR2 (germline): MNHEY, SMNVEV (reference sequence). CDR3 sequence: CASSLWDSYNEQFF. DNA for the CDR3: TGTGCCAGCAGTTTATGGGACTCCTACAATGAGCAGTTCTTC.

The rearrangement uses TRBV29-1 and TRBJ2-3; 8 nucleotides agree with TRBD2. Trimming cost V 6 bases and J 3 bases; bases outside gene matches: 5. This CDR3 spans 13 amino acids. Per germline, CDR1 SQVTM and CDR2 ANQGSEA. CDR3 in amino acids: CSVSSGSTDTQYF. In nucleotides, the CDR3 is TGCAGCGTCTCGAGCGGGAGTACAGATACGCAGTATTTT.

The chain uses TRBV27 and TRBJ2-7; the match to TRBD2 covers 13 bases. Trimming took 2 bases from V and 6 from J; bases not matched to a gene: 10. Germline-derived CDR1 and CDR2 are MNHEY and SMNVEV (reference sequence). This CDR3 spans 17 amino acids. CDR3 amino acids: CASSLPPGLAGVREQYF. In nucleotides, the CDR3 is TGTGCCAGCAGTTTACCCCCCGGACTAGCGGGAGTACGCGAGCAGTACTTC.

This chain connects TRBV6-9 to TRBJ2-7, with 8 bases lining up with TRBD2. The CDR3 runs to 15 residues. The V gene end was trimmed by 2 bases and the J gene end by 1 base; junction bases not matched to a gene: 4. Germline CDR1 reads MNHGY; CDR2 reads SVAAGI. CDR3 coding DNA: TGTGCCAGCAGTTATGAGTCTAGCGGGTCCTACGAGCAGTACTTC. As protein: CASSYESSGSYEQYF.

The rearrangement uses TRBV5-6 and TRBJ2-3; 8 nucleotides align to TRBD2. V shed 1 base and J 0 bases; nucleotides not matched to a gene: 1. The CDR3 spans 15 residues. Germline loops: CDR1 SGHDT, CDR2 YYEEEE. This CDR3 reads CASSLPSGSTDTQYF. The CDR3 coding sequence is TGTGCCAGCAGCTTGCCTAGCGGGAGCACAGATACGCAGTATTTT.

The V call is TRBV27, the J call TRBJ1-1; D is uncertain. Trimming removed 8 bases from V and 5 bases from J, with 21 bases in between. The germline CDR1 and CDR2 sequences are MNHEY and SMNVEV (reference sequence). The CDR3 runs 15 residues. The CDR3 sequence: CASDQLSGRGTEAFF. The CDR3 DNA reads as TGTGCCAGCGATCAACTTTCTGGTCGTGGGACTGAAGCTTTCTTT.

J is TRBJ2-7 and V is TRBV4-1; D perhaps matches TRBD2 (5 bases). CDR1 and CDR2 from the germline V gene are MGHRA and YSYEKL. V was pared by 8 bases and J by 6 bases, with 20 bases between. The CDR3 has 14 residues. CDR3 coding DNA: TGCGCCAGCGCTGCGGACTGGATCGTATCCGAGCAGTACTTC. Translating gives CASAADWIVSEQYF.

The V call is TRBV7-9, the J call TRBJ1-1; 7 nucleotides align to TRBD1. CDR3 length: 14 residues. With 4 bases clipped from V and 7 bases from J, the junction kept 9 bases outside the gene matches. Per germline, CDR1 SEHNR and CDR2 FQNEAQ (reference sequence). The CDR3 loop is CASSYTGAPGEAFF. As DNA, the CDR3 is TGTGCCAGCAGCTATACAGGGGCCCCCGGTGAAGCTTTCTTT.